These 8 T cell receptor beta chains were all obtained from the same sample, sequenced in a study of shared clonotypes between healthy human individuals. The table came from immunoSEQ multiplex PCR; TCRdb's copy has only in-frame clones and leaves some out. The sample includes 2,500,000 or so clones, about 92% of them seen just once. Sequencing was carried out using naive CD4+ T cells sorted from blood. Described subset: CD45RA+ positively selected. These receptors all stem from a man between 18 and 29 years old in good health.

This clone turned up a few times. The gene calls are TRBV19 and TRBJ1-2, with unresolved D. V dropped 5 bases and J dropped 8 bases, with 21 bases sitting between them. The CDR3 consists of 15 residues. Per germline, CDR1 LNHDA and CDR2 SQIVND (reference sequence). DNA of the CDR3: TGTGCCAGTAGTGCGACCCTTACAGCGGCCCGGGGCTACACCTTC. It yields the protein CASSATLTAARGYTF.

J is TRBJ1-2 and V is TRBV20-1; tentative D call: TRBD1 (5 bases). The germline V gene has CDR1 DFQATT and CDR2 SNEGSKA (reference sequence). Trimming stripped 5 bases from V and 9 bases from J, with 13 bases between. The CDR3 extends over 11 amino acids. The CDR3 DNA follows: TGCAGTGCTGGGGACGGAACCAGCTACACCTTC. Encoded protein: CSAGDGTSYTF.

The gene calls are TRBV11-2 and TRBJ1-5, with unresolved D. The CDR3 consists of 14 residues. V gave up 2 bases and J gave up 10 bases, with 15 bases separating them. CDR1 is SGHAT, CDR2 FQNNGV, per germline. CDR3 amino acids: CASSLSSGVGPQHF. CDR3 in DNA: TGTGCCAGCAGCTTAAGTTCAGGAGTCGGACCCCAGCATTTT.

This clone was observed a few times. The CDR3 region has the DNA TGTGCCAGCAGGGAGGCAGGGTGGGATTCACCCCTCCACTTT. Its protein is CASREAGWDSPLHF. The chain uses TRBV9 and TRBJ1-6, with D perhaps matching TRBD1 (5 bases). Germline V gene lookup returns CDR1 SGDLS and CDR2 YYNGEE. The CDR3 totals 14 residues. V lost 5 bases and J 8 bases, leaving 14 bases between the germline ends.

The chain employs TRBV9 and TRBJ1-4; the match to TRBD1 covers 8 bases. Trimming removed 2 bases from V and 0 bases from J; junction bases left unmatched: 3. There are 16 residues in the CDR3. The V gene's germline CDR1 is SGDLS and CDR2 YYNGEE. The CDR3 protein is CASSVAGGTTNEKLFF. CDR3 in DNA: TGTGCCAGCAGCGTGGCAGGGGGCACAACTAATGAAAAACTGTTTTTT.

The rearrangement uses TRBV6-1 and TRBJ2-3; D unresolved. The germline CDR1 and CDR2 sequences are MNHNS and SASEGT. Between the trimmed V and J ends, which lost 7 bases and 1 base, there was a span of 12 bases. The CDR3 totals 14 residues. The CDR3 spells CASTPGRRTDTQYF. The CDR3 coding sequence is TGTGCCAGCACACCCGGACGTCGCACAGATACGCAGTATTTT.

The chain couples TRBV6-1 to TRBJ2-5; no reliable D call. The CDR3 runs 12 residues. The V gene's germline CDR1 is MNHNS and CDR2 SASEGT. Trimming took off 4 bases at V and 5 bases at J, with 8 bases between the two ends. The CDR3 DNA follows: TGTGCCAGCAGTGGAGATGTGGAGACCCAGTACTTC. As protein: CASSGDVETQYF.

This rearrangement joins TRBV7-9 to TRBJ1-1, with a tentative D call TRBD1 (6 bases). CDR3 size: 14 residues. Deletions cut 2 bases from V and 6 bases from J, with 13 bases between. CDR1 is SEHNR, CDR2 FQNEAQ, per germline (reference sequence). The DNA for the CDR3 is TGTGCCAGCAGCTTAACCTCAGGGGTGGCTGAAGCTTTCTTT. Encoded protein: CASSLTSGVAEAFF.